This T cell receptor (beta chain) was sequenced during a study of shared clonotypes between healthy human individuals. Study-level points and caveats: When compared with the clonotypes that were shared by all four sorted-subset donors, the non-shared clonotypes turned out to have lower generation probabilities. Naive CD4 clonotypes overlapped across a handful of donors at around 4.8%.

Using immunoSEQ multiplex PCR, the repertoire was profiled, and TCRdb retains in-frame clones only, with some absent. Among a few million clones, 85% to 95% were seen once, and the ten largest hold about 0.41%. In germline, CDR1 is MNHEY, CDR2 SVGAGI. The V gene lost 6 bases and the J gene lost 5 bases, with 20 bases spanning the gap. The CDR3 loop spans 15 amino acids. Notes on this clone: Its antigen is as yet unknown.

The chain carries TRBV6-5 and TRBJ2-7; weak D call: TRBD1 (6 bases). Sequenced input: naive CD4+ T cells from PBMCs. Subset denoted: CD45RA+ positively selected. The clonotype was recovered from a man aged 18 to 30 in good health. Some clones in this sample may be carry-over from other donors' samples. The CDR3 DNA reads as TGTGCCAGCAGCAGCGCAGGGGCCCGCGGCGACGAGCAGTACTTC. Its translation is CASSSAGARGDEQYF.